These 18 T cell receptor beta chains originate from one sample sequenced in a study of OX40 agonist ivuxolimab in advanced cancers. Only in-frame clones appear in the TCRdb table, and some are missing; sequencing was by immunoSEQ multiplex PCR. The repertoire holds almost 80,000 clones, with around 86% as singletons. The sequences come from CD4+ or CD8+ T cells sorted from blood, collected in a trial of the OX40 agonist ivuxolimab. These receptors were collected from an adult with an advanced solid tumor such as melanoma, head and neck, liver or kidney cancer.

The V gene is TRBV6-6, the J gene TRBJ2-5, with TRBD1 matching 8 bases. This CDR3 comprises 16 residues. Per the germline V gene, CDR1 is MNHNY and CDR2 is SVGAGI (reference sequence). The J segment lost 5 bases and the V segment lost 2 bases, leaving 10 bases of the junction unmatched. This CDR3 is CASSYPQGQGGETQYF. The DNA of the CDR3 is TGTGCCAGCAGTTACCCGCAAGGACAGGGAGGCGAGACCCAGTACTTC.

V gene TRBV5-4 combines with J gene TRBJ1-3; possibly TRBD1 for D (6 bases). The CDR3 covers 17 residues. V lost 4 bases and J 1 base, leaving 18 bases between the germline ends. In germline, CDR1 is SGHNT, CDR2 YYREEE (reference sequence). As DNA, the CDR3 is TGTGCCAGCAGCAAGAGCACATACGGACAGTCTGGAAACACCATATATTTT. It specifies CASSKSTYGQSGNTIYF.

The chain recombines TRBV11-2 with TRBJ2-1; D unclear. The CDR3 has 14 residues. Germline V lookup: CDR1 SGHAT, CDR2 FQNNGV. The V end lost 0 bases, the J end lost 9 bases, and 12 bases lay between the germline ends. This chain's CDR3 is CASSLDLPGSEQFF. As DNA, the CDR3 is TGTGCCAGCAGCTTAGATCTCCCAGGAAGTGAGCAGTTCTTC. The full variable domain, completed using reference TRBV11-2 and TRBJ2-1, is EAGVAQSPRYKIIEKRQSVAFWCNPISGHATLYWYQQILGQGPKLLIQFQNNGVVDDSQLPKDRFSAERLKGVDSTLKIQPAKLEDSAVYLCASSLDLPGSEQFFGPGTRLTVL.

The V gene is TRBV5-4, the J gene TRBJ2-1; TRBD2 matches 10 bases. This CDR3 has 16 residues. Germline lookup yields CDR1 SGHNT and CDR2 YYREEE (reference sequence). V lost 4 bases and J lost 8; bases outside the gene matches: 12. This CDR3 is CASSQRSSGSWDEQFF. In DNA form, the CDR3 reads TGTGCCAGCAGCCAGCGTTCTAGCGGGAGCTGGGATGAGCAGTTCTTC.

V gene TRBV9 combines with J gene TRBJ2-3; 7 bases are a match to TRBD1. The length of the CDR3 is 16 residues. The germline V gene encodes CDR1 SGDLS and CDR2 YYNGEE. With V trimmed by 0 bases and J by 0 bases, 4 bases remained unmatched. In DNA form, the CDR3 reads TGTGCCAGCAGCGTAGGGGGACAGCCAAGCACAGATACGCAGTATTTT. It is translated as CASSVGGQPSTDTQYF. The entire variable domain, with the rest obtained from reference TRBV9 and TRBJ2-3, is as follows: DSGVTQTPKHLITATGQRVTLRCSPRSGDLSVYWYQQSLDQGLQFLIQYYNGEERAKGNILERFSAQQFPDLHSELNLSSLELGDSALYFCASSVGGQPSTDTQYFGPGTRLTVL.

The CDR3 loop is CASRTAGGNTEAFF. The CDR3 region has the DNA TGCGCCAGCAGGACCGCAGGGGGCAACACTGAAGCTTTCTTT. J is TRBJ1-1 and V is TRBV4-1; 8 positions match TRBD1. V gave up 6 bases and J gave up 2 bases; unmatched junction bases: 5. CDR3 length equals 14 residues. The germline V gene encodes CDR1 MGHRA and CDR2 YSYEKL.

This clone was observed once. The rearrangement links TRBV18 to TRBJ2-2, with 13 positions matching TRBD2. With 1 base clipped from V and 2 bases from J, the junction kept 1 base outside the gene matches. The CDR3 runs to 17 residues. Germline CDR1 and CDR2: KGHSH and LQKENI. The CDR3 DNA reads TGTGCCAGCTCACCACAGGGACTAGCGGGAAACACCGGGGAGCTGTTTTTT. Translated, it gives CASSPQGLAGNTGELFF. The full variable domain, in which reference TRBV18 and TRBJ2-2 provide the parts outside the CDR3, is NAGVMQNPRHLVRRRGQEARLRCSPMKGHSHVYWYRQLPEEGLKFMVYLQKENIIDESGMPKERFSAEFPKEGPSILRIQQVVRGDSAAYFCASSPQGLAGNTGELFFGEGSRLTVL.

The rearrangement links TRBV12-5 to TRBJ1-2, with 7 bases aligning to TRBD1. V trimming: 2 bases; J trimming: 0 bases; junction bases outside the gene matches: 9. The CDR3 totals 17 residues. CDR1 is LGHNT and CDR2 is FRNRAP in the germline V gene. The CDR3 is CASGLPPRQGANYGYTF. The DNA of the CDR3 is TGTGCTAGTGGTTTGCCTCCCCGACAGGGAGCTAACTATGGCTACACCTTC.

V is TRBV7-2 and J is TRBJ2-7; D is perhaps TRBD2 (6 bases). The CDR3 sequence is 18 residues long. From germline, CDR1 is SGHTA and CDR2 FQGNSA. V lost 3 bases, J lost 4 bases, and 25 bases lay in between. In nucleotides, the CDR3 is TGTGCCAGCAGCTTTCATGGGATGGGACTGCATGAGATTTACGAGCAGTACTTC. Translation: CASSFHGMGLHEIYEQYF.

The V call is TRBV27, the J call TRBJ1-5; D gene unclear. V lost 5 bases, J lost 1 base, and 9 bases lay in between. The CDR3 is 14 residues long. Germline values: CDR1 MNHEY, CDR2 SMNVEV (reference sequence). CDR3 amino acids: CASSPRFSNQPQHF. The CDR3 DNA reads as TGTGCCAGCAGTCCCCGGTTCAGCAATCAGCCCCAGCATTTT.

The chain links TRBV2 to TRBJ2-2; the D gene is possibly TRBD1 (5 bases). Trimming removed 6 bases from V and 6 bases from J, with 11 bases in between. This CDR3 has 13 residues. CDR1 is SNHLY and CDR2 is FYNNEI in the germline V gene. The CDR3 coding sequence is TGTGCCAGCAGACCGGACATGCCCGGGGAGCTGTTTTTT. Its translation is CASRPDMPGELFF.

Comment on this clone: Other nucleotide sequences from this sample produce the same CDR3. The chain combines TRBV9 with TRBJ2-5; 15 nucleotides align to TRBD2. Germline CDR1 SGDLS, CDR2 YYNGEE. The CDR3 length is 17 residues. The J segment lost 2 bases and the V segment lost 4 bases, leaving 6 bases of the junction unmatched. CDR3 residues: CASSTGLAGGGQETQYF. CDR3 nucleotide sequence: TGTGCCAGCAGCACCGGACTAGCGGGAGGGGGTCAAGAGACCCAGTACTTC.

The genes are TRBV6-5 and TRBJ2-7; no firm D call. CDR1 is MNHEY and CDR2 is SVGAGI in the germline V gene. Trimming cost V 5 bases and J 0 bases, with 11 bases left between them. The CDR3 covers 14 residues. The CDR3 DNA reads as TGTGCCAGCAGTGCAGAGATAATCTCCTACGAGCAGTACTTC. It is translated as CASSAEIISYEQYF.

The V and J genes are TRBV11-2 and TRBJ2-7, with TRBD2 identical over 7 bases. From germline, CDR1 is SGHAT and CDR2 FQNNGV. V lost 4 bases and J lost 3; bases outside the gene matches: 12. The CDR3 spans 16 residues. CDR3: CASSSTSGIRGYEQYF. Here the CDR3 DNA reads TGTGCCAGCAGCTCAACAAGCGGGATAAGGGGCTACGAGCAGTACTTC.

The chain employs TRBV28 and TRBJ2-5; no clear D. The V end lost 4 bases, the J end lost 3 bases, and 6 bases lay between the germline ends. Germline values: CDR1 MDHEN, CDR2 SYDVKM. The CDR3 contains 12 residues. The chain's CDR3 is CASSSRKETQYF. The CDR3 DNA is TGTGCCAGCAGTTCCAGGAAAGAGACCCAGTACTTC.

The CDR3 DNA reads as TGTGCCAGTAGTATCTTCCGGATGGGGGCCAAAAACATTCAGTACTTC. This sequence encodes CASSIFRMGAKNIQYF. The rearrangement joins TRBV19 to TRBJ2-4, with D uncertain. The germline V gene has CDR1 LNHDA and CDR2 SQIVND (reference sequence). The CDR3 sequence is 16 residues long. The V and J ends lost 3 bases and 1 base respectively, with 13 bases between them.

The V call is TRBV4-2, the J call TRBJ1-2; D might be TRBD1 (5 bases). The ends were cut back, 1 base at V and 2 bases at J, with 5 bases in the middle. The CDR3 has 13 amino acids. Looked up from germline, CDR1 is LGHNA and CDR2 is YNFKEQ. For the CDR3, the DNA is TGTGCCAGCAGCCAAGGACAGAACTATGGCTACACCTTC. Protein: CASSQGQNYGYTF.

The chain employs TRBV28 and TRBJ2-5; D ambiguous. Trimming shortened V by 7 bases and J by 0 bases, and 3 bases separated the two germline ends. CDR1 and CDR2 (germline): MDHEN, SYDVKM. CDR3 size: 11 residues. CDR3 sequence: CASKDQETQYF. The CDR3 DNA follows: TGTGCCAGCAAAGACCAAGAGACCCAGTACTTC.